The 14 T cell receptor beta chains presented below share a single source sample, sequenced in a study of shared clonotypes between healthy human individuals. Data came from immunoSEQ multiplex PCR; TCRdb stores just in-frame clones and leaves some out. Of some 600,000 clones listed, roughly 96% are singletons. Cells designated naive CD8 were CD45RO-negative and were positively selected for CCR7, with terminally differentiated effector memory CD45RA+ cells excluded. The specimen was naive CD8+ T cells sorted from blood. The source is a woman in her thirties in good health.

V gene TRBV5-1 combines with J gene TRBJ2-2; D unclear. The CDR3 runs to 16 residues. Germline V gene sequence: CDR1 SGHRS, CDR2 YFSETQ. Trimming removed 4 bases from V and 1 base from J, with 14 bases in between. The CDR3 here is CASSPWTVLNTGELFF. CDR3 in DNA: TGCGCCAGCAGCCCCTGGACGGTCCTGAACACCGGGGAGCTGTTTTTT.

V usage is TRBV13 and J usage is TRBJ2-5; 10 bases line up with TRBD2. Germline trimming cut 2 bases from V and 4 bases from J; bases unmatched to any gene: 13. The CDR3 has 18 residues. The germline V gene has CDR1 PRHDT and CDR2 FYEKMQ (reference sequence). CDR3 residues: CASSLSLAGLAQGETQYF. DNA of the CDR3: TGTGCCAGCAGCTTATCCCTGGCGGGACTAGCGCAAGGAGAGACCCAGTACTTC.

This chain links TRBV6-6 with TRBJ1-1; tentative D call: TRBD1 (5 bases). Germline values: CDR1 MNHNY, CDR2 SVGAGI (reference sequence). The ends were cut back, 2 bases at V and 1 base at J, with 11 bases in the middle. The CDR3 length is 15 residues. CDR3 nucleotide sequence: TGTGCCAGCAGTTACCCGGGACGGGAGAACACTGAAGCTTTCTTT. It encodes CASSYPGRENTEAFF.

The chain combines TRBV7-2 with TRBJ2-7; 10 positions match TRBD2. The V and J ends lost 5 bases and 2 bases, in that order; junction bases with no gene match: 3. This CDR3 spans 14 amino acids. Per the germline V gene, CDR1 is SGHTA and CDR2 is FQGNSA. The CDR3, as DNA: TGTGCCAGCAGCGTCACTAGCGGGGCCTACGAGCAGTACTTC. It yields the protein CASSVTSGAYEQYF. Combining the CDR3 with reference TRBV7-2 and TRBJ2-7 gives the whole variable domain GAGVSQSPSNKVTEKGKDVELRCDPISGHTALYWYRQSLGQGLEFLIYFQGNSAPDKSGLPSDRFSAERTGGSVSTLTIQRTQQEDSAVYLCASSVTSGAYEQYFGPGTRLTVT.

The gene calls are TRBV7-6 and TRBJ2-7; 9 bases line up with TRBD1. Germline CDR1 SGHVS, CDR2 FNYEAQ. The V segment lost 6 bases and the J segment 6 bases; nucleotides outside the gene matches: 15. The CDR3 is made up of 16 amino acids. The CDR3 reads CASRPLGQGSLGEQYF. Written as DNA, the CDR3 is TGTGCCAGCAGACCTCTGGGACAGGGAAGTTTAGGCGAGCAGTACTTC.

The chain recombines TRBV13 with TRBJ2-1; D is unclear. Germline V gene lookup returns CDR1 PRHDT and CDR2 FYEKMQ (reference sequence). The CDR3 consists of 15 residues. The ends were cut back, 1 base at V and 4 bases at J, with 11 bases in the middle. CDR3 sequence (DNA): TGTGCCAGCAGCTTAGCGGAACTTCCTTACAATGAGCAGTTCTTC. Translating it yields CASSLAELPYNEQFF.

The CDR3 region has the DNA TGTGCCAGCAGCCCTCAGGGTTTCCAACTCTACGAGCAGTACTTC. It codes for CASSPQGFQLYEQYF. The rearrangement links TRBV27 to TRBJ2-5; tentative D call: TRBD1 (5 bases). TRBJ2-7 explains the end of the DNA better; the J call may be wrong. The germline gives CDR1 MNHEY, CDR2 SMNVEV (reference sequence). The CDR3 loop spans 15 amino acids.

A word on this clone: The sample contains more than one DNA sequence encoding this CDR3. The chain is built from TRBV28 and TRBJ1-1; D is undetermined. The V and J ends lost 2 bases and 5 bases respectively, with 6 bases between them. The CDR3 loop spans 12 amino acids. The germline V gene has CDR1 MDHEN and CDR2 SYDVKM. Written as DNA, the CDR3 is TGTGCCAGCAGTTTAGGATTGACTGAAGCTTTCTTT. It is translated as CASSLGLTEAFF.

The genes are TRBV29-1 and TRBJ1-2; D is perhaps TRBD1 (6 bases). The CDR3 is 11 residues long. V lost 7 bases and J lost 8, with 14 bases in between. Germline CDR1 SQVTM, CDR2 ANQGSEA. This CDR3 reads CSAEGGEGYTF. The CDR3 bases are TGCAGCGCCGAGGGGGGGGAAGGCTACACCTTC.

V and J are TRBV6-1 and TRBJ2-7; TRBD1 agrees at 11 bases. Germline V gives CDR1 MNHNS, CDR2 SASEGT. The CDR3 is 14 residues long. Trimming took 6 bases from V and 4 from J; bases not matched to a gene: 5. CDR3 sequence (DNA): TGTGCCAGCAGGACCGGGACAGGGGGATACGAGCAGTACTTC. It yields the protein CASRTGTGGYEQYF.

The V call is TRBV4-1, the J call TRBJ2-7, with 9 bases lining up with TRBD2. Germline V gene sequence: CDR1 MGHRA, CDR2 YSYEKL. The CDR3 spans 18 residues. The V segment lost 1 base and the J segment 4 bases; nucleotides outside the gene matches: 14. CDR3 nucleotides: TGCGCCAGCAGCCAAGTAACTAGCGGGCTCGACCGAAGATACGAGCAGTACTTC. The encoded protein is CASSQVTSGLDRRYEQYF.

The V and J genes are TRBV7-9 and TRBJ2-2; the match to TRBD2 covers 10 bases. Germline CDR1 and CDR2: SEHNR and FQNEAQ (reference sequence). There are 16 residues in the CDR3. After removal of 5 bases from V and 3 bases from J, the junction contained 6 bases not matched to a gene. CDR3 region: CASSPEAGGHTGELFF. CDR3 sequence (DNA): TGTGCCAGCAGCCCCGAAGCGGGAGGGCACACCGGGGAGCTGTTTTTT.

This clone was detected once. The CDR3 sequence: CASSLGQVLYGYTF. CDR3 DNA: TGTGCCAGCAGTCTCGGACAGGTTCTCTATGGCTACACCTTC. This rearrangement joins TRBV28 to TRBJ1-2; 7 bases match TRBD1. J lost 4 bases, V lost 5 bases, and 7 bases had no gene match. Germline CDR1 reads MDHEN; CDR2 reads SYDVKM. This CDR3 contains 14 residues.

The table lists this clone with a count of one. This CDR3 is also generated by other DNA sequences in the sample. The CDR3 protein is CASSLGTGGNEQFF. The CDR3 DNA follows: TGTGCCAGCAGTCTGGGGACAGGGGGTAATGAGCAGTTCTTC. The chain couples TRBV27 to TRBJ2-1; the match to TRBD1 covers 11 bases. This CDR3 is built from 14 residues. Trimming took 5 bases from V and 7 from J; bases not matched to a gene: 4. CDR1 is MNHEY and CDR2 is SMNVEV in the germline V gene (reference sequence).